This T cell receptor (beta chain) derives from a study of T-cell reconstitution after alpha-beta-depleted transplantation in children. Per the germline V gene, CDR1 is SGHRS and CDR2 is YFSETQ. The CDR3 is made up of 13 amino acids. Trimming removed 0 bases from V and 4 bases from J, with 7 bases in between. The authors prepared the TCRbeta library with unique molecular identifiers. TCRdb re-called the PCR reads through MiXCR, storing one row per CDR3 protein. The data hold over 45,000 distinct CDR3 sequences, with roughly 45% observed a single time. The receptor was isolated from a male patient aged 10 to 17 who had a stem cell transplant for acute lymphoblastic leukemia, so the T cells may come from the graft donor. The chain joins TRBV5-1 to TRBJ2-5; D is uncertain. The sequenced sample was PBMCs, mostly from graft donor cells, obtained 360 days after TCRalphabeta/CD19-depleted stem cell transplant. The chain's CDR3 is CASSLGLSETQYF. Here the CDR3 DNA reads TGCGCCAGCAGCTTGGGACTTTCAGAGACCCAGTACTTC.